The 30 T cell receptor beta chains listed next were all sequenced from one sample in a study of regulatory T cells in long-lasting Graves disease (dated by TCRdb to the early 2020s). The meaning of the sample's time point label: newly diagnosed GD, antithyroid drugs for less than 3 months. For both TCR sequencing and RNA sequencing, RNA was extracted from PBMCs using TRIzol. To prepare the library, multiplex PCR was applied. Sequencing instrument: Illumina HiSeq 4000. TCR beta libraries were built with iRepertoire HTBI primers and Arm-PCR amplification of CDR3 regions. The public reads were reprocessed in TCRdb via fastp at Q25 and MiXCR, keeping in-frame beta chains. Rows with one shared CDR3 protein collapse into an entry with the most common genes and DNA. The sample contains 530,000 or so distinct CDR3 sequences, roughly a sixth of them found a single time. Of the sample, around 11% falls within the top ten clones.

Separately, the same data were catalogued under a study of T cells in Graves' hyperthyroidism and ophthalmopathy.

The material was peripheral blood mononuclear cells (PBMCs), obtained at new diagnosis, from a patient treated with antithyroid drugs. The receptors originated from a man aged 18 to 35 with Graves disease. Donor details come from another sample of the same person, matched by shared clones.

The chain employs TRBV6-2 or TRBV6-3 and TRBJ2-5; D is undetermined. The germline V and J ends were trimmed by 6 bases and 0 bases, with 8 bases remaining between them. The CDR3 length is 13 residues. Germline V gene sequence: CDR1 MNHEY, CDR2 SVGEGT. CDR3 loop: CASRGKYQETQYF. As DNA, the CDR3 is TGTGCCAGCAGGGGCAAGTACCAAGAGACCCAGTACTTC.

With respect to this clonotype: The conserved phenylalanine or tryptophan normally closing the CDR3 is absent here, so this likely arose from a read error. The chain is built from TRBV2 and TRBJ2-3; D is unclear. The germline CDR1 and CDR2 sequences are SNHLY and FYNNEI. Trimming took 7 bases from V and 3 from J, leaving 8 bases between them. The CDR3 sequence is 12 residues long. The chain's CDR3 is CASKVGTDTQYL. CDR3 DNA: TGTGCCAGCAAGGTGGGGACAGATACGCAGTATCTT.

This clonotype was found a few times. The gene calls are TRBV9 and TRBJ2-2, with 7 bases lining up with TRBD2. The V segment lost 0 bases and the J segment 6 bases; nucleotides outside the gene matches: 11. The CDR3 sequence is 17 residues long. Per the germline V gene, CDR1 is SGDLS and CDR2 is YYNGEE. The CDR3 DNA reads TGTGCCAGCAGCGTAGGGGGGACTATCCGCAAGGCCGGGGAGCTGTTTTTT. Translation: CASSVGGTIRKAGELFF.

In its sample, this clonotype was seen many times. This sequence joins TRBV12-3 or TRBV12-4 and TRBJ1-2; D is possibly TRBD1 (6 bases). The CDR3 extends over 14 amino acids. V was clipped by 5 bases and J by 1 base, with 11 bases between them. The CDR3 DNA reads TGTGCCAGCAGTACCGGACAGAATAACTATGGCTACACCTTC. Its protein is CASSTGQNNYGYTF.

The CDR3 DNA sequence: TGCAGTGCTAGAGGGTTGGCGGGAGGGCCTAGGAGCAATGAGCAGTTCTTC. Translating gives CSARGLAGGPRSNEQFF. The chain carries TRBV20-1 and TRBJ2-1; TRBD2 aligns across 9 bases. Per the germline V gene, CDR1 is DFQATT and CDR2 is SNEGSKA (reference sequence). The length of the CDR3 is 17 residues. The J segment lost 6 bases and the V segment lost 1 base, leaving 13 bases of the junction unmatched.

V and J are TRBV19 and TRBJ2-2; TRBD2 aligns across 11 bases. The V segment lost 2 bases and the J segment 1 base; nucleotides outside the gene matches: 6. The CDR3 is 18 amino acids. Germline loops: CDR1 LNHDA, CDR2 SQIVND (reference sequence). The chain's CDR3 is CASSISWGLAENTGELFF. Written as DNA, the CDR3 is TGTGCCAGTAGTATAAGTTGGGGACTAGCGGAGAACACCGGGGAGCTGTTTTTT. The entire variable domain, with the rest obtained from reference TRBV19 and TRBJ2-2, is as follows: DGGITQSPKYLFRKEGQNVTLSCEQNLNHDAMYWYRQDPGQGLRLIYYSQIVNDFQKGDIAEGYSVSREKKESFPLTVTSAQKNPTAFYLCASSISWGLAENTGELFFGEGSRLTVL.

The sample holds many counts of this clonotype. The V and J genes are TRBV2 and TRBJ2-1; no clear D gene. Germline CDR1 and CDR2: SNHLY and FYNNEI. Between the trimmed V and J ends, which lost 7 bases and 4 bases, there was a span of 5 bases. The CDR3 has 11 amino acids. CDR3 sequence (DNA): TGTGCCAGCACGGCTTACAATGAGCAGTTCTTC. This translates into CASTAYNEQFF.

This clonotype was counted at least ten times. The chain links TRBV5-1 to TRBJ2-1; TRBD2 matches 13 bases. The V gene's germline CDR1 is SGHRS and CDR2 YFSETQ. CDR3 length: 17 amino acids. The V and J ends lost 3 bases and 6 bases, in that order; junction bases with no gene match: 9. CDR3 sequence: CASSSTSGRASGNEQFF. CDR3 nucleotides: TGCGCCAGCAGCTCCACTAGCGGGAGGGCCTCTGGCAATGAGCAGTTCTTC.

This clonotype was seen a few times. The chain combines TRBV5-4 with TRBJ2-5, with a possible D match to TRBD2 (6 bases). The CDR3 loop spans 14 amino acids. Trimming removed 4 bases from V and 1 base from J, with 11 bases in between. The V gene's germline CDR1 is SGHNT and CDR2 YYREEE (reference sequence). CDR3 sequence reads: CASSGGRPQETQYF. The CDR3 nucleotides are TGTGCCAGCAGCGGAGGGCGGCCCCAAGAGACCCAGTACTTC.

This clonotype was observed a few times. V is TRBV7-2 and J is TRBJ2-7; D unresolved. CDR3 size: 13 residues. The germline V gene has CDR1 SGHTA and CDR2 FQGNSA. V was shortened by 1 base and J by 5 bases, with 9 bases between the two germline ends. The CDR3 DNA sequence: TGTGCCAGCAGCTTAGTGCGGATACACGAGCAGTACTTC. Protein: CASSLVRIHEQYF.

There are many counts of this clonotype. The gene calls are TRBV6-1 and TRBJ2-3; 14 bases are a match to TRBD2. The CDR3 spans 18 residues. The J segment lost 1 base and the V segment lost 6 bases, leaving 9 bases of the junction unmatched. Per germline, CDR1 MNHNS and CDR2 SASEGT. The CDR3 loop is CASSSGTSGSVGTDTQYF. The DNA for the CDR3 is TGTGCCAGCAGCTCCGGGACTAGCGGGAGTGTTGGCACAGATACGCAGTATTTT.

This clonotype was detected many times. This rearrangement joins TRBV20-1 to TRBJ2-1; tentatively, D is TRBD2 (6 bases). The CDR3 is 13 residues long. Trimming left V 6 bases short and J 5 bases short, with 14 bases between. CDR1 is DFQATT, CDR2 SNEGSKA, per germline (reference sequence). CDR3 loop: CSAAGGLHNEQFF. CDR3 bases: TGCAGTGCCGCTGGGGGACTTCACAATGAGCAGTTCTTC.

The table lists this clonotype with many counts. The chain couples TRBV3-1 to TRBJ1-1, with D maybe TRBD1 (6 bases). This CDR3 comprises 16 residues. V was trimmed by 1 base and J by 4 bases, leaving 16 bases between them. Germline CDR1 and CDR2: LGHDT and YNNKEL (reference sequence). The CDR3: CASSQAALGGATEAFF. The CDR3 coding sequence is TGTGCCAGCAGCCAAGCCGCCCTTGGGGGGGCCACTGAAGCTTTCTTT.

The genes are TRBV20-1 and TRBJ2-5; 12 bases map to TRBD2. Per germline, CDR1 DFQATT and CDR2 SNEGSKA (reference sequence). The CDR3 loop spans 21 amino acids. Losses at the gene ends were 2 bases for V and 2 bases for J; bases not matched to a gene: 21. The CDR3 nucleotides are TGCAGTGCTAGACCCTTAGCCGCTGGACTAGCGGGGATTCGGCTACAAGAGACCCAGTACTTC. Translation: CSARPLAAGLAGIRLQETQYF.

Ten or more counts support this clonotype. This chain connects TRBV30 to TRBJ1-1, with D unclear. Germline CDR1 reads GTSNPN; CDR2 reads SVGIG (reference sequence). V was clipped by 4 bases and J by 1 base, with 10 bases between them. This CDR3 is built from 13 residues. This CDR3 reads CAWTLQGNTEAFF. The DNA of the CDR3 is TGTGCCTGGACCCTTCAAGGGAACACTGAAGCTTTCTTT.

About this clonotype itself: This is likely an artifact of a read error, given a far larger clone one base away. The gene calls are TRBV5-4 and TRBJ2-1; 7 bases are shared with TRBD1. The CDR3 consists of 13 residues. Germline CDR1 and CDR2: SGHNT and YYREEE (reference sequence). Trimming at V came to 5 bases and at J to 10 bases, leaving 9 bases not matched to a gene. CDR3 sequence reads: CASRRQGSYEQFF. In nucleotides, the CDR3 is TGTGCCAGCAGGCGACAGGGAAGCTACGAGCAGTTCTTC. Combining the CDR3 with reference TRBV5-4 and TRBJ2-1 gives the whole variable domain ETGVTQSPTHLIKTRGQQVTLRCSSQSGHNTVSWYQQALGQGPQFIFQYYREEENGRGNFPPRFSGLQFPNYSSELNVNALELDDSALYLCASRRQGSYEQFFGPGTRLTVL.

This clonotype was observed a few times. The V gene is TRBV9, the J gene TRBJ2-1, with D perhaps matching TRBD1 (5 bases). The germline CDR1 and CDR2 sequences are SGDLS and YYNGEE. The CDR3 is 15 amino acids. V lost 0 bases, J lost 3 bases, and 10 bases lay in between. The CDR3 reads CASSVVGVNYNEQFF. CDR3 bases: TGTGCCAGCAGCGTAGTAGGGGTTAACTACAATGAGCAGTTCTTC. Based on the CDR3 plus reference TRBV9 and TRBJ2-1, the full variable domain is DSGVTQTPKHLITATGQRVTLRCSPRSGDLSVYWYQQSLDQGLQFLIQYYNGEERAKGNILERFSAQQFPDLHSELNLSSLELGDSALYFCASSVVGVNYNEQFFGPGTRLTVL.

In this sample, this clonotype turned up many times. The chain links TRBV27 to TRBJ2-7; the match to TRBD1 covers 9 bases. There are 15 residues in the CDR3. V shed 7 bases, J shed 0 bases, and the junction held 7 bases outside the gene matches. Germline V gene sequence: CDR1 MNHEY, CDR2 SMNVEV (reference sequence). The CDR3 loop is CASTPGQGLSYEQYF. In nucleotides, the CDR3 is TGTGCCAGCACCCCGGGACAGGGCCTCTCCTACGAGCAGTACTTC.

This clonotype appeared many times. The CDR3 nucleotides read TGTGCCAGCTCCCAAGACGGACCCAATCAGCCCCAGCATTTT. It yields the protein CASSQDGPNQPQHF. The chain recombines TRBV18 with TRBJ1-5; D remains ambiguous. Germline CDR1 and CDR2: KGHSH and LQKENI. This CDR3 comprises 14 residues. Trimming removed 6 bases from V and 3 bases from J, with 12 bases in between.

V and J are TRBV30 and TRBJ1-3, with D possibly matching TRBD1 (6 bases). Trimming pared 0 bases from V and 4 bases from J, leaving 10 bases between. The CDR3 sequence is 14 residues long. The germline gives CDR1 GTSNPN, CDR2 SVGIG (reference sequence). The CDR3, as DNA: TGTGCCTGGAGTGTAATGACAGGCGGAAACACCATATATTTT. This codes for CAWSVMTGGNTIYF.

This chain uses TRBV27 with TRBJ2-7, with 7 bases lining up with TRBD2. With V trimmed by 4 bases and J by 2 bases, 8 bases remained unmatched. This CDR3 has 15 residues. CDR1 is MNHEY and CDR2 is SMNVEV in the germline V gene (reference sequence). The CDR3 nucleotides are TGTGCCAGCAGTTCCGGGGGGAGAGGAACCTACGAGCAGTACTTC. This codes for CASSSGGRGTYEQYF.

This clonotype was counted at least ten times. The chain has TRBV27 and TRBJ2-1, with D hard to call. V lost 4 bases and J 6 bases, leaving 7 bases between the germline ends. Germline V gives CDR1 MNHEY, CDR2 SMNVEV (reference sequence). The CDR3 is 12 residues long. The DNA of the CDR3 is TGTGCCAGCAGTTCCAACTTCAATGAGCAGTTCTTC. This sequence encodes CASSSNFNEQFF.

A remark on this clonotype: This may arise from a read error, as a much more abundant clone is one base away. The CDR3 region is CATSLDRLSEQFF. Written as DNA, the CDR3 is TGTGCCACCTCACTAGACAGGTTGAGTGAGCAGTTCTTC. The chain couples TRBV18 to TRBJ2-1; a possible D gene is TRBD1 (6 bases). Germline CDR1 reads KGHSH; CDR2 reads LQKENI. The CDR3 loop spans 13 amino acids.

Only a few counts were recorded for this clonotype. The chain couples TRBV27 to TRBJ1-1, with D maybe TRBD1 (6 bases). CDR3 length: 12 amino acids. Trimming took 5 bases from V and 11 from J, leaving 15 bases between them. Germline assignment: CDR1 MNHEY and CDR2 SMNVEV (reference sequence). The CDR3 DNA sequence: TGTGCCAGCAGTATACCAGGGGCGCAGGCTTTCTTT. The encoded protein is CASSIPGAQAFF.

This clonotype appeared a few times. The J gene is TRBJ2-5, the V gene TRBV20-1; 8 positions agree with TRBD1. Germline CDR1 reads DFQATT; CDR2 reads SNEGSKA (reference sequence). V lost 6 bases and J lost 4; bases outside the gene matches: 7. The CDR3 length is 13 residues. CDR3 loop: CSAPGGAGETQYF. The CDR3, as DNA: TGCAGTGCGCCAGGGGGCGCGGGAGAGACCCAGTACTTC.

This clonotype was seen ten or more times. The rearrangement uses TRBV10-3 and TRBJ2-7; D unclear. Trimming pared 6 bases from V and 3 bases from J, leaving 6 bases between. Germline V gives CDR1 ENHRY, CDR2 SYGVKD. The CDR3 has 11 residues. Here the CDR3 reads CAISKDYEQYF. The CDR3 nucleotides are TGTGCCATCAGCAAAGACTACGAGCAGTACTTC.

This clonotype was observed many times. The genes are TRBV6-7 and TRBJ1-5, with 8 positions matching TRBD1. TRBV6-7 is an open reading frame, and its role is uncertain. The trim removed 6 bases at V and 1 base at J, leaving 11 bases unmatched. The CDR3 totals 17 residues. In nucleotides, the CDR3 is TGTGCCAGCAGAACGAAGGACAGGGTAGAAAGCAATCAGCCCCAGCATTTT. It translates to CASRTKDRVESNQPQHF.

This clonotype has a handful of counts. The chain employs TRBV19 and TRBJ2-1, with TRBD2 identical over 7 bases. The CDR3 contains 16 residues. V dropped 1 base and J dropped 7; count of bases not matched to a gene: 10. The V gene's germline CDR1 is LNHDA and CDR2 SQIVND (reference sequence). CDR3 bases: TGTGCCAGTAGTATAGGACACTCGCGGGAGAAAAATGAGCAGTTCTTC. Translation gives CASSIGHSREKNEQFF.

This clonotype was seen many times. V is TRBV11-2 and J is TRBJ2-4, with 8 bases fitting TRBD1. The V gene end was trimmed by 3 bases and the J gene end by 2 bases; junction bases not matched to a gene: 3. The CDR3 contains 15 residues. CDR1 and CDR2 from the germline V gene are SGHAT and FQNNGV. The CDR3 bases are TGTGCCAGCAGCTTTCAGGGGGCGCCCAAAAACATTCAGTACTTC. Its protein product is CASSFQGAPKNIQYF.

This clonotype was seen only a few times. The CDR3 is CASRGAAGELFF. DNA of the CDR3: TGTGCCAGTAGGGGAGCGGCCGGGGAGCTGTTTTTT. The chain has TRBV19 and TRBJ2-2; D is perhaps TRBD2 (5 bases). The ends were cut back, 6 bases at V and 6 bases at J, with 8 bases in the middle. This CDR3 region has 12 residues. The V gene's germline CDR1 is LNHDA and CDR2 SQIVND (reference sequence).